This T cell receptor beta chain was identified during a study of blood T cells in healthy people across ages (dated by TCRdb to between 2014 and 2017). Regarding the complete study: In model experiments, template switching captured about one uniquely barcoded TCR beta cDNA molecule for every two T cells. The study measured age-related changes in TCR beta repertoire diversity using deep sequencing normalized with unique cDNA molecular identifiers. The donors were divided into four age groups: young (average around 15 years), middle-aged (roughly 40), aged (approximately 59) and long-lived (more than 75). Using the same blood draw, the study looked at two additional independent replicas of 1 million unique cDNA reads for two donors, one aged 18 to 30 and the other aged 80 or older. To avoid experimental bias, donors of different ages were randomly spread across the sequencing lanes. The full study reports these points: A strong correlation was found between observed TCR beta diversity and the percentage of naive T cells measured by flow cytometry. As age increased, observed TCR beta diversity per million T cells dropped in a roughly linear way, and a significant reduction was already evident by age about 40. Bulk unsorted PBMC profiling prevented conclusive comparison of naive and antigen-experienced compartments. Because donor CMV infection status was unknown, age-related changes in expanded clonotypes were potentially confounded. Compared with the aged group, the long-lived group had more naive CD4+ T cells, fewer expanded clones and increased TCR diversity, suggesting age selection. Estimates of total diversity based on one million sequenced T cells were considered lower bounds and underestimates.

Germline trimming: 1 base from V, 11 bases from J; junction bases outside gene matches: 16. CDR1 SGHTA and CDR2 FQGNSA are derived from the germline V gene. Taken from cysteine to phenylalanine, the CDR3 has 17 residues. Of all the DNA, just the CDR3 is kept, 51 bases in frame from base 1. As concerns this clonotype: Its cognate antigen has yet to be identified. The sample holds no much larger clone one base away, and base qualities are not on file.

The donors were 40 or so Caucasian individuals from Russia, aged about 6 to 100 years, who were systemically healthy. Each donor gave about 9.8 milliliters of peripheral blood, drawn into EDTA-treated Vacutainer tubes. Ficoll-Paque density-gradient centrifugation was used to isolate PBMCs, with at least 7 million obtained per sample. Total RNA, at least 6 micrograms per sample, was extracted from PBMCs with Trizol reagent. The percentages of naive CD45RAhigh/CD27high T cells were determined by flow cytometry on a PBMC aliquot from every donor. Library method: 5' RACE. Sequencing took place on an Illumina HiSeq 2500. A second PCR of roughly 7 to 11 cycles was performed with a sample-barcoded 5' primer and a J-beta primer mix. Each TCR beta cDNA molecule received a unique molecular identifier from a template-switch 5' adaptor carrying 12 random nucleotides. Each sample yielded at least 2.5 million CDR3-containing paired-end reads. The Mint cDNA synthesis kit, primed by a TRBC-specific oligonucleotide, was used to synthesize first-strand cDNA from all RNA. Following uracil-DNA glycosylase treatment, a first 18-cycle PCR with universal primers M1SS and BC2_uni_R was performed on all cDNA. The original pipeline was this. Each sample was normalized by randomly selecting 1 million high-quality reads, each carrying a distinct molecular identifier. Instead of being binned into consensus sequences, reads that shared molecular identifiers were thrown out. MiTCR, run with a Q25 quality threshold and the strictest error-elimination algorithm, handled CDR3 identification, clonotype clustering and error correction. A nonparametric unseen species model using Euler transformation provided a lower-bound estimate of total TCR beta diversity. Clones were called with MiXCR by TCRdb after fastp trimmed the public reads at Q25, and only in-frame beta chains were retained. All rows with the same CDR3 protein become a single entry with the most common DNA and genes. TCRdb assigned the V and J calls; the authors' analysis was not used. This sample lists about 780,000 distinct CDR3 sequences; about half were detected once. Less than 20% of the sample comes from the top ten.

Recombination joined TRBV7-2 with TRBJ2-5; 10 junctional bases match TRBD2. Source material: blood. The sequence came from a man older than 75 in good health. The CDR3: CASSLEPSGSFDNEQYF. The DNA reads as follows: TGTGCCAGCAGCTTAGAGCCTAGCGGGAGTTTCGACAATGAGCAGTACTTC.